A single sample is the source of the 28 T cell receptor beta chains below, sequenced in a study of blood T cell repertoires in COVID-19. TCRdb keeps only in-frame clones here, not all; method: immunoSEQ multiplex PCR. The sample lists 150,000 or so clones, about 85% seen once, with roughly 3.9% in the top ten. Sequencing used PBMCs or T cells enriched from blood (not recorded which). The source is a woman in her forties who had been exposed to COVID-19.

This chain joins TRBV3-1 (or the pseudogene TRBV3-2) and TRBJ2-2; weak D call: TRBD2 (5 bases). CDR3 length: 16 residues. Trimming pared 0 bases from V and 3 bases from J, leaving 11 bases between. The V gene's germline CDR1 is LGHDT and CDR2 YNNKEL (reference sequence). CDR3 nucleotides: TGTGCCAGCAGCCAAGATTTTCGGGAATACACCGGGGAGCTGTTTTTT. As protein: CASSQDFREYTGELFF.

V usage is TRBV6-1 and J usage is TRBJ2-2, with unresolved D. Germline CDR1 is MNHNS and CDR2 is SASEGT. Trimming left V 4 bases short and J 1 base short, with 13 bases between. This CDR3 is 16 amino acids long. CDR3 nucleotides: TGTGCCAGCAGTGCGGTACGGTCGATGAACACCGGGGAGCTGTTTTTT. This codes for CASSAVRSMNTGELFF.

V gene TRBV6-1 combines with J gene TRBJ2-5; no reliable D call. V was trimmed by 1 base and J by 5 bases, leaving 8 bases between them. Germline V CDR1 and CDR2: MNHNS, SASEGT. The CDR3 runs to 13 residues. In DNA, the CDR3 is TGTGCCAGCAGTGAAGTGGTCAGGGAGACCCAGTACTTC. As protein: CASSEVVRETQYF.

The chain employs TRBV6-4 and TRBJ2-1, with TRBD1 as a possible D gene (6 bases). CDR1 and CDR2 (germline): MRHNA, SNTAGT. This CDR3 comprises 14 residues. Trimming left V 4 bases short and J 3 bases short, with 10 bases between. CDR3 nucleotides: TGTGCCAGCAGTGGAGGACAGTACTACAATGAGCAGTTCTTC. Translating gives CASSGGQYYNEQFF.

This chain joins TRBV6-6 and TRBJ2-3, with TRBD1 identical over 10 bases. Per germline, CDR1 MNHNY and CDR2 SVGAGI (reference sequence). The CDR3 extends over 16 amino acids. The junction had 8 bases not matched to a gene; V was cut back by 5 bases and J by 3 bases. The CDR3 nucleotides read TGTGCCAGCAGTCAGAAACCGGGACAGGGGACAGATACGCAGTATTTT. Protein sequence: CASSQKPGQGTDTQYF.

This clone was seen once. The chain links TRBV20-1 to TRBJ2-3; unclear D gene. V dropped 3 bases and J dropped 10 bases, with 11 bases sitting between them. Germline V gene data show CDR1 as DFQATT and CDR2 as SNEGSKA (reference sequence). This CDR3 is built from 11 residues. CDR3 in DNA: TGCAGTGCTAGGCAGGCTGTCGCGCAGTATTTT. Translating it yields CSARQAVAQYF.

CDR3 nucleotides: TGCGCCAGCAGCTTGGGTACTAGCGGGCTCCGGGAGCAGTTCTTC. Amino acid sequence: CASSLGTSGLREQFF. The V call is TRBV5-1, the J call TRBJ2-1; 9 bases match TRBD2. The CDR3 contains 15 residues. Trimming took 0 bases from V and 10 from J; bases not matched to a gene: 8. Germline CDR1 and CDR2: SGHRS and YFSETQ.

The chain employs TRBV10-2 and TRBJ1-1; D not resolved. Looked up from germline, CDR1 is WSHSY and CDR2 is SAAADI. V was trimmed by 5 bases and J by 4 bases, leaving 14 bases between them. The CDR3 is 14 residues long. CDR3 loop: CASSTRVFVTEAFF. DNA of the CDR3: TGCGCCAGCAGTACGAGGGTATTTGTCACTGAAGCTTTCTTT.

The V call is TRBV2, the J call TRBJ2-3, with D possibly being TRBD2 (6 bases). The CDR3 sequence is 13 residues long. The germline V and J ends were trimmed by 8 bases and 1 base, with 10 bases remaining between them. Germline V CDR1 and CDR2: SNHLY, FYNNEI. The CDR3 loop is CASSGLRTDTQYF. In DNA, the CDR3 is TGTGCCAGCTCGGGACTTCGCACAGATACGCAGTATTTT.

Here the CDR3 reads CASSEYMGLGELFF. In nucleotides, the CDR3 is TGTGCCAGCAGTGAATATATGGGGCTGGGGGAGCTGTTTTTT. The chain combines TRBV25-1 with TRBJ2-2; tentative D call: TRBD1 (5 bases). V lost 0 bases and J lost 8, with 10 bases in between. The CDR3 loop spans 14 amino acids. Germline V CDR1 and CDR2: MGHDK, SYGVNS.

J is TRBJ2-7 and V is TRBV9; 9 bases line up with TRBD2. Germline V gene lookup returns CDR1 SGDLS and CDR2 YYNGEE. V trimming: 0 bases; J trimming: 5 bases; junction bases outside the gene matches: 3. This CDR3 comprises 14 residues. CDR3 bases: TGTGCCAGCAGCGTAGCCCCTAGCGGGAACGAGCAGTACTTC. Translation gives CASSVAPSGNEQYF.

J is TRBJ1-1 and V is TRBV5-5; 8 nucleotides align to TRBD1. V shed 4 bases and J 5 bases; nucleotides not matched to a gene: 4. From germline, CDR1 is SGHKS and CDR2 YYEKEE (reference sequence). The CDR3 runs to 13 residues. CDR3 loop: CASSPTGATEAFF. Written as DNA, the CDR3 is TGTGCCAGCAGCCCGACAGGGGCGACTGAAGCTTTCTTT. Full variable domain (missing parts from reference TRBV5-5 and TRBJ1-1): DAGVTQSPTHLIKTRGQQVTLRCSPISGHKSVSWYQQVLGQGPQFIFQYYEKEERGRGNFPDRFSARQFPNYSSELNVNALLLGDSALYLCASSPTGATEAFFGQGTRLTVV.

The chain joins TRBV12-3 or TRBV12-4 to TRBJ2-2, with D hard to call. The length of the CDR3 is 13 residues. Trimming removed 3 bases from V and 5 bases from J, with 7 bases in between. CDR3 nucleotides: TGTGCCAGCAGTTTTTCCAGGACCGGGGAGCTGTTTTTT. Its protein is CASSFSRTGELFF.

The chain is built from TRBV5-8 and TRBJ2-1; 7 bases fit TRBD2. V lost 4 bases, J lost 6 bases, and 22 bases stayed unmatched. The CDR3 is made up of 19 amino acids. In germline, CDR1 is SGHTS, CDR2 YDEGEE. The CDR3 loop reads CASSTFGRVAGVRGNEQFF. The CDR3 DNA is TGTGCCAGCAGCACCTTCGGACGCGTGGCGGGAGTGAGGGGCAATGAGCAGTTCTTC.

This chain uses TRBV5-4 with TRBJ2-2, with 8 bases lining up with TRBD2. The CDR3 covers 15 residues. J lost 6 bases, V lost 3 bases, and 7 bases had no gene match. The germline V gene encodes CDR1 SGHNT and CDR2 YYREEE (reference sequence). CDR3 amino acids: CASSSRLATAGELFF. CDR3 bases: TGTGCCAGCAGCTCCCGACTAGCGACCGCCGGGGAGCTGTTTTTT.

This chain uses TRBV9 with TRBJ2-7; perhaps TRBD2 as D (6 bases). V lost 0 bases and J lost 2, with 9 bases in between. The CDR3 covers 14 residues. Germline values: CDR1 SGDLS, CDR2 YYNGEE. The CDR3 is CASSVGGEPYEQYF. The DNA for the CDR3 is TGTGCCAGCAGCGTAGGGGGGGAGCCCTACGAGCAGTACTTC.

The V call is TRBV19, the J call TRBJ2-5; 10 bases match TRBD1. This CDR3 has 16 amino acids. J was trimmed by 5 bases and V by 1 base; bases with no gene match: 7. Germline values: CDR1 LNHDA, CDR2 SQIVND (reference sequence). The CDR3 bases are TGTGCCAGTAGTATAGGGGCCGGGACAGGGGACGAGACCCAGTACTTC. Protein: CASSIGAGTGDETQYF. Supplemented by reference TRBV19 and TRBJ2-5, the full variable domain reads DGGITQSPKYLFRKEGQNVTLSCEQNLNHDAMYWYRQDPGQGLRLIYYSQIVNDFQKGDIAEGYSVSREKKESFPLTVTSAQKNPTAFYLCASSIGAGTGDETQYFGPGTRLLVL.

The V gene is TRBV5-6, the J gene TRBJ2-2; the match to TRBD2 covers 7 bases. With V trimmed by 4 bases and J by 0 bases, 6 bases remained unmatched. The CDR3 sequence is 16 residues long. Looked up from germline, CDR1 is SGHDT and CDR2 is YYEEEE. The CDR3 loop reads CASSTALAANTGELFF. In DNA form, the CDR3 reads TGTGCCAGCAGCACCGCTCTAGCGGCGAACACCGGGGAGCTGTTTTTT.

The table lists this clone with a few counts. The chain links TRBV5-1 to TRBJ1-2; D ambiguous. Germline V CDR1 and CDR2: SGHRS, YFSETQ. V lost 0 bases and J lost 6, with 15 bases in between. CDR3 size: 15 residues. CDR3 sequence: CASSLAIAGGNGYTF. Here the CDR3 DNA reads TGCGCCAGCAGCTTGGCGATAGCGGGAGGAAATGGCTACACCTTC.

This rearrangement joins TRBV6-5 to TRBJ1-5, with 8 nucleotides matching TRBD1. This CDR3 region has 14 residues. The V gene's germline CDR1 is MNHEY and CDR2 SVGAGI. V shed 4 bases, J shed 6 bases, and the junction held 5 bases outside the gene matches. The CDR3 sequence: CASSFGQGGQPQHF. CDR3 nucleotides: TGTGCCAGCAGTTTCGGACAGGGTGGTCAGCCCCAGCATTTT.

The chain uses TRBV18 and TRBJ1-5; 7 nucleotides match TRBD1. V was pared by 3 bases and J by 0 bases, with 8 bases of the junction left unmatched. There are 17 residues in the CDR3. The germline CDR1 and CDR2 sequences are KGHSH and LQKENI. This CDR3 is CASSPNRDRGSNQPQHF. The CDR3 DNA reads TGTGCCAGCTCACCTAACCGGGACAGAGGTAGCAATCAGCCCCAGCATTTT.

The chain joins TRBV19 to TRBJ1-2; D is ambiguous. Trimming removed 7 bases at V and 4 bases at J, with 10 bases between. CDR3 length: 12 residues. Germline CDR1 and CDR2: LNHDA and SQIVND (reference sequence). CDR3 nucleotides: TGTGCCAGTACCCACCGGTTCTATGGCTACACCTTC. Translated: CASTHRFYGYTF.

The chain employs TRBV6-5 and TRBJ1-2, with 9 bases matching TRBD1. The CDR3 length is 16 residues. J was trimmed by 4 bases and V by 2 bases; bases with no gene match: 8. Germline V CDR1 and CDR2: MNHEY, SVGAGI. In DNA, the CDR3 is TGTGCCAGCAGTTACAGGGACAGGGTTAGTTCCTATGGCTACACCTTC. This sequence encodes CASSYRDRVSSYGYTF.

This clone has a handful of counts. This sequence joins TRBV5-4 and TRBJ2-7; 7 bases match TRBD1. V gave up 0 bases and J gave up 0 bases; unmatched junction bases: 9. The CDR3 extends over 17 amino acids. The germline V gene encodes CDR1 SGHNT and CDR2 YYREEE (reference sequence). CDR3 coding DNA: TGTGCCAGCAGCTTGGGTATGTGGGGACAGAGCTCCTACGAGCAGTACTTC. Its translation: CASSLGMWGQSSYEQYF.

The CDR3 loop is CASSLRDKDYGYTF. CDR3 DNA: TGTGCCAGCAGTTTAAGGGACAAGGACTATGGCTACACCTTC. The chain recombines TRBV27 with TRBJ1-2, with a tentative D call TRBD1 (6 bases). V gave up 2 bases and J gave up 3 bases, with 10 bases separating them. CDR3 size: 14 residues. CDR1 and CDR2 (germline): MNHEY, SMNVEV (reference sequence).

The chain carries TRBV7-2 and TRBJ2-5; D is possibly TRBD2 (5 bases). Trimming removed 1 base from V and 3 bases from J, with 6 bases in between. Germline V gene sequence: CDR1 SGHTA, CDR2 FQGNSA. This CDR3 contains 13 residues. The CDR3 spells CASSLGEKETQYF. CDR3 bases: TGTGCCAGCAGCTTAGGGGAGAAAGAGACCCAGTACTTC.

This clone appeared a few times. The CDR3 loop reads CASSPEGQTYEQYF. CDR3 nucleotides: TGCGCCAGCAGCCCGGAGGGACAGACCTACGAGCAGTACTTC. The chain is built from TRBV5-1 and TRBJ2-7, with a tentative D call TRBD1 (7 bases). The V and J ends lost 4 bases and 2 bases respectively, with 13 bases between them. This CDR3 has 14 residues. From germline, CDR1 is SGHRS and CDR2 YFSETQ.

The chain links TRBV11-2 to TRBJ1-6; D is ambiguous. From germline, CDR1 is SGHAT and CDR2 FQNNGV. This CDR3 has 15 amino acids. V gave up 3 bases and J gave up 8 bases, with 14 bases separating them. CDR3 residues: CASSFSGVLDSPLHF. The CDR3 nucleotides read TGTGCCAGCAGCTTTAGCGGGGTATTAGATTCACCCCTCCACTTT.